Listed below are T cell receptor beta chains from one sample, sequenced in a study of blood T cells in healthy people across ages. TCRdb analysed the 5' RACE reads with MiXCR anew, one entry per CDR3 protein. The data show 800,000 to 950,000 distinct CDR3 sequences, about 27% seen once. This same sample was also taken into another study, of T cells of mothers and their children.

The sequencing sample was made of blood. These receptors originate from a woman between 35 and 50 years old in good health. Each CDR3 is given with its conserved first and last residue. The D gene is left open where the match is weak. A clone size is listed for some rows: how often the clone was seen (once, few, many), or a class if it is expanded.

v_gene	j_gene	d_gene	abundance	CDR3aa	CDR3nt
TRBV5-1	TRBJ1-1	.	few	CASSLGGVSDTEAFF	TGCGCCAGCAGCTTGGGCGGGGTCAGTGACACTGAAGCTTTCTTT
TRBV7-2	TRBJ1-1	.	.	CASNLERDTEAFF	TGTGCCAGCAACTTAGAGCGCGATACTGAAGCTTTCTTT
TRBV4-3	TRBJ1-1	.	.	CASSQVRAPTEAFF	TGCGCCAGCAGCCAAGTTCGCGCCCCCACTGAAGCTTTCTTT
TRBV20-1	TRBJ2-7	.	many	CSAGGRGAYEQYF	TGCAGTGCCGGGGGCAGGGGGGCCTACGAGCAGTACTTC
TRBV27	TRBJ1-2	TRBD1	.	CASSLYATGLQGYTF	TGTGCCAGCAGTTTGTATGCGACAGGGCTGCAGGGCTACACCTTC
TRBV5-6	TRBJ1-5	.	few	CASSLSAGTGQRQPQHF	TGTGCCAGCAGCTTGAGCGCGGGGACTGGGCAAAGGCAGCCCCAGCATTTT
TRBV12-3/TRBV12-4	TRBJ2-5	TRBD1	few	CASSPGGQGVETQYF	TGTGCCAGCAGCCCCGGGGGACAGGGAGTTGAGACCCAGTACTTC
TRBV20-1	TRBJ1-2	.	many	CSARDLDRPVGYTF	TGCAGTGCTAGAGATCTAGACCGCCCCGTCGGCTACACCTTC
TRBV5-5	TRBJ2-5	.	few	CASSLVGQVEYF	TGTGCCAGCAGCTTGGTGGGGCAGGTCGAGTACTTC
TRBV10-3	TRBJ2-7	.	.	CAIRGDRGYEQYF	TGTGCCATCAGGGGCGATAGGGGCTACGAGCAGTACTTC
TRBV6-5	TRBJ1-4	.	.	CASSWRREKNEKLFF	TGTGCCAGCAGTTGGCGCAGGGAAAAAAATGAAAAACTGTTTTTT
TRBV14	TRBJ2-1	.	few	CASSQHTRTINEQFF	TGTGCCAGCAGCCAACATACTAGGACCATCAATGAGCAGTTCTTC
TRBV5-1	TRBJ2-5	.	.	CASSFSGTQDF	TGCGCCAGCAGCTTCTCCGGGACCCAGGACTTC
TRBV20-1	TRBJ2-4	.	few	CSARAAGWIAKNIQYF	TGCAGTGCTAGAGCCGCCGGGTGGATAGCCAAAAACATTCAGTACTTC
TRBV12-3/TRBV12-4	TRBJ2-2	TRBD1	few	CASEGTGEGSGELFF	TGTGCCAGCGAAGGGACAGGGGAAGGCTCCGGGGAGCTGTTTTTT
TRBV20-1	TRBJ2-1	TRBD2	.	CSAISGGPPFYNEQFF	TGCAGTGCTATTAGCGGGGGGCCCCCTTTCTACAATGAGCAGTTCTTC
TRBV24-1	TRBJ2-7	TRBD1	many	CATSDSGAGGYEQYF	TGTGCCACCAGTGACTCCGGGGCAGGGGGCTACGAGCAGTACTTC
TRBV6-5	TRBJ2-6	.	once	CASSWGGGANVLTF	TGTGCCAGCAGTTGGGGCGGGGGGGCCAACGTCCTGACTTTC
TRBV29-1	TRBJ1-2	.	.	CSVEGDTLNYGYTF	TGCAGCGTTGAAGGGGACACCCTTAACTATGGCTACACCTTC
TRBV12-3/TRBV12-4	TRBJ2-7	TRBD2	many	CASSVAGGTYEQYF	TGTGCCAGCAGTGTAGCGGGGGGAACCTACGAGCAGTACTTC
TRBV29-1	TRBJ1-1	.	few	CSVDSGSGNEAFF	TGCAGCGTTGACAGTGGGAGCGGGAATGAAGCTTTCTTT
TRBV7-9	TRBJ1-2	.	many	CASSPPDRNYGYTF	TGTGCCAGCAGTCCCCCGGACCGCAACTATGGCTACACCTTC
TRBV2	TRBJ1-2	.	many	CASSVWARGKYGYTF	TGTGCCAGCAGTGTATGGGCGCGGGGTAAATATGGCTACACCTTC
TRBV12-3/TRBV12-4	TRBJ1-5	.	few	CASSQNNNQPQHF	TGTGCCAGCAGTCAAAATAACAATCAGCCCCAGCATTTT
TRBV2	TRBJ1-6	.	.	CASSPSISYNSPLHF	TGTGCCAGCAGTCCCTCGATTTCCTATAATTCACCCCTCCACTTT
TRBV14	TRBJ2-1	TRBD2	.	CASSYDASGGAARQFF	TGTGCCAGCAGCTACGATGCTAGCGGGGGGGCGGCGAGGCAGTTCTTC
TRBV20-1	TRBJ1-1	.	.	CSARGDTEAFF	TGCAGTGCCAGGGGTGACACTGAAGCTTTCTTT
TRBV29-1	TRBJ1-6	.	few	CSVLGEKNSPLHF	TGCAGCGTTCTCGGTGAAAAGAATTCACCCCTCCACTTT
TRBV5-1	TRBJ2-7	.	few	CASSLWASYGQYF	TGCGCCAGCAGCTTGTGGGCTAGCTACGGGCAGTACTTC
TRBV9	TRBJ2-6	TRBD1	.	CASSPWDSGRGVLTF	TGTGCCAGCAGCCCCTGGGACAGTGGCCGCGGCGTCCTGACTTTC
TRBV12-3/TRBV12-4	TRBJ1-1	TRBD1	many	CASSPTDRGRGRTEAFF	TGTGCCAGCAGTCCCACTGACAGGGGAAGAGGGAGAACTGAAGCTTTCTTT
TRBV2	TRBJ1-1	TRBD1	few	CASSQSGQGNSGFF	TGTGCCAGCAGTCAATCTGGACAGGGAAACTCTGGTTTCTTT
TRBV5-1	TRBJ1-1	TRBD1	.	CASSLARTGTTEAFF	TGCGCCAGCAGCTTGGCCCGGACAGGGACCACTGAAGCTTTCTTT
TRBV20-1	TRBJ2-1	.	few	CSAPRTQGTGEQFF	TGCAGTGCTCCCCGGACCCAGGGAACAGGTGAGCAGTTCTTC
TRBV12-3/TRBV12-4	TRBJ1-4	.	.	CASRLIEGFEKLFF	TGTGCCAGCAGGTTAATCGAAGGTTTTGAAAAACTGTTTTTT
TRBV27	TRBJ2-7	TRBD1	many	CASSLSGTGFEQYF	TGTGCCAGCAGTTTAAGCGGGACAGGGTTCGAGCAGTACTTC
TRBV6-6	TRBJ2-3	.	many	CASTTPGAMDSDTQYF	TGTGCCAGTACAACCCCCGGGGCAATGGATTCCGATACGCAGTATTTT
TRBV28	TRBJ1-2	.	few	CASSFASGYTF	TGTGCCAGCAGTTTCGCGTCTGGCTACACCTTC
TRBV7-2	TRBJ1-2	TRBD1	.	CASSLAASGGANYGYTF	TGTGCCAGCAGCTTAGCGGCCTCAGGGGGCGCTAACTATGGCTACACCTTC
TRBV6-6	TRBJ1-1	.	many	CASTLSGGGGWSTEAFF	TGTGCCAGCACCCTCTCCGGGGGCGGAGGATGGAGCACTGAAGCTTTCTTT
TRBV9	TRBJ1-6	TRBD1	few	CASNDRGANSPLHF	TGTGCCAGCAACGACAGGGGAGCTAATTCACCCCTCCACTTT
TRBV7-8	TRBJ2-3	TRBD2	few	CASGIRDYSTDTQYF	TGTGCCAGTGGAATCCGGGACTATAGCACAGATACGCAGTATTTT